Sequencing of this TCR beta chain was carried out in a study of blood T cells in healthy people across ages. General study findings and limits: The fall in TCR beta diversity per million T cells was roughly linear with age. When one million T cells were used, diversity estimates were thought to be underestimates.

Using a J-beta primer mix together with a sample-barcoded 5' primer, a second PCR was run for roughly 6 to 12 cycles. TCRdb used MiXCR to reprocess the 5' RACE reads, holding one entry per CDR3 protein. The table lists 1.5 million to 2 million distinct CDR3 sequences, roughly 28% of them singletons, with roughly 8% in the top ten. A word on this clonotype: The target antigen is unknown.

Germline CDR1 is LNHNV and CDR2 is YYDKDF (reference sequence). Trimming took 1 base from V and 10 from J; bases not matched to a gene: 10. This CDR3 is 15 amino acids long. The sequenced sample was blood. The V and J genes are TRBV15 and TRBJ2-1; 7 bases agree with TRBD2. The sequence came from a young woman in good health. CDR3 region: CATSRGGGGSYEQFF. DNA of the CDR3: TGTGCCACCAGCAGAGGAGGCGGGGGATCCTACGAGCAGTTCTTC.